These T cell receptor beta chains were read from a single sample in a study of CD8 T cells in ankylosing spondylitis. TCRdb reprocessed the 5' RACE reads with MiXCR, giving one entry per CDR3 protein. The data show under 250,000 distinct CDR3 sequences, with 7% to 8% seen just once and about 14% held by the top ten. Material: blood, either unsorted or a sorted T cell fraction (not recorded which). The receptors derive from a male donor with ankylosing spondylitis. Both conserved end residues are part of each CDR3. D genes are given only for firm matches. Part of the rows lack a size; the others show once, few, many or a class for expanded clones.

clone_size: many
d_call: .
v_call: TRBV7-9
j_call: TRBJ2-7
cdr3_nt: TGTGCCAGCAGCTTAACCGACTTGGACGAGCAGTACTTC
cdr3_aa: CASSLTDLDEQYF

clone_size: many
d_call: .
v_call: TRBV6-6
j_call: TRBJ2-1
cdr3_nt: TGTGCCAGCAGTTACTCTAACTACAATGAGCAGTTCTTC
cdr3_aa: CASSYSNYNEQFF

clone_size: many
d_call: TRBD1
v_call: TRBV20-1
j_call: TRBJ2-5
cdr3_nt: TGCAGTGCCCCTACCGGACAGGGGGTTGGAGAGACCCAGTACTTC
cdr3_aa: CSAPTGQGVGETQYF

clone_size: many
d_call: .
v_call: TRBV20-1
j_call: TRBJ1-1
cdr3_nt: TGCAGTGCTAGAGGCCCCCGCTACATGAACACTGAAGCTTTCTTT
cdr3_aa: CSARGPRYMNTEAFF

clone_size: .
d_call: .
v_call: TRBV4-3
j_call: TRBJ1-5
cdr3_nt: TGCGCCAGCAGCCAAGACCGGGGCAGTAGGGCCCAGCATTTT
cdr3_aa: CASSQDRGSRAQHF

clone_size: many
d_call: TRBD1
v_call: TRBV7-9
j_call: TRBJ2-1
cdr3_nt: TGTGCCAGCAGCGTACCGGGACAGCTCTACAATGAGCAGTTCTTC
cdr3_aa: CASSVPGQLYNEQFF

clone_size: .
d_call: TRBD2
v_call: TRBV12-3/TRBV12-4
j_call: TRBJ2-1
cdr3_nt: TGTGCCAGCAGTTCCGCCGGACTAGCGGTCTACAATGAGCAGTTCTTC
cdr3_aa: CASSSAGLAVYNEQFF

clone_size: .
d_call: .
v_call: TRBV28
j_call: TRBJ2-5
cdr3_nt: TGTGCCAGCAGTTTAGCGACAGTCCAAGAGACCCAGTACTTC
cdr3_aa: CASSLATVQETQYF

clone_size: many
d_call: .
v_call: TRBV4-3
j_call: TRBJ1-4
cdr3_nt: TGCGCCAGCAGCCAAGAGTCCCTAGACCGTAACGAAAAACTGTTTTTT
cdr3_aa: CASSQESLDRNEKLFF

clone_size: many
d_call: .
v_call: TRBV29-1
j_call: TRBJ2-3
cdr3_nt: TGCAGCGTTGTGGGGTCGACAGATACGCAGTATTTT
cdr3_aa: CSVVGSTDTQYF

clone_size: .
d_call: .
v_call: TRBV29-1
j_call: TRBJ2-7
cdr3_nt: TGCAGCGTTGGAGGAGACTTTACCCCCTCTCTCGAGCAGTACTTC
cdr3_aa: CSVGGDFTPSLEQYF

clone_size: many
d_call: .
v_call: TRBV6-2/TRBV6-3
j_call: TRBJ1-2
cdr3_nt: TGTGCCGGATGGGGATATAGCTATGGCTACACCTTC
cdr3_aa: CAGWGYSYGYTF

clone_size: many
d_call: .
v_call: TRBV9
j_call: TRBJ2-7
cdr3_nt: TGTGCCAGCAGTCCGGGACATCCCTACGAGCAGTACTTC
cdr3_aa: CASSPGHPYEQYF

clone_size: many
d_call: .
v_call: TRBV7-9
j_call: TRBJ2-7
cdr3_nt: TGTGCCAGCAGCTCCTCCGGGGACTACGAGCAGTACTTC
cdr3_aa: CASSSSGDYEQYF

clone_size: .
d_call: .
v_call: TRBV6-1
j_call: TRBJ1-5
cdr3_nt: TGTGCCAGCAGTGATCTGTTTTATAGCAATCAGCCCCAGCATTTT
cdr3_aa: CASSDLFYSNQPQHF

clone_size: many
d_call: TRBD2
v_call: TRBV10-2
j_call: TRBJ2-1
cdr3_nt: TGCGCCAGCAACCCTAGCGGGAGTTGGAATGAGCAGTTCTTC
cdr3_aa: CASNPSGSWNEQFF

clone_size: .
d_call: TRBD2
v_call: TRBV11-2
j_call: TRBJ2-3
cdr3_nt: TGTGCCAGCAGCTTAGGCCCTACCCTGGGGGTAGCGGGTCCGACAGATACGCAGTATTTT
cdr3_aa: CASSLGPTLGVAGPTDTQYF

clone_size: .
d_call: TRBD2
v_call: TRBV5-1
j_call: TRBJ2-2
cdr3_nt: TGCGCCAGCAGTCGGACTAGCGGGGGGAACACCGGGGAGCTGTTTTTT
cdr3_aa: CASSRTSGGNTGELFF

clone_size: many
d_call: .
v_call: TRBV19
j_call: TRBJ1-2
cdr3_nt: TGTGCCAGTAGCTTCCGGGACGGTCCTAACTATGGCTACACCTTC
cdr3_aa: CASSFRDGPNYGYTF

clone_size: .
d_call: .
v_call: TRBV5-1
j_call: TRBJ1-5
cdr3_nt: TGCGCCAGCAGCTTGGGGCCTAGGCAGCCCCAGCATTTT
cdr3_aa: CASSLGPRQPQHF

clone_size: .
d_call: .
v_call: TRBV27
j_call: TRBJ2-1
cdr3_nt: TGTGCCAGCGGCTGGGGGGATGAGCAGTTCTTC
cdr3_aa: CASGWGDEQFF

clone_size: many
d_call: .
v_call: TRBV4-3
j_call: TRBJ1-5
cdr3_nt: TGCGCCAGCAGCCAAGTTACCGGGGATCAGCCCCAGCATTTT
cdr3_aa: CASSQVTGDQPQHF

clone_size: .
d_call: TRBD1
v_call: TRBV20-1
j_call: TRBJ2-3
cdr3_nt: TGCAGTGCTGGGACAGGTTTTCTCACAGATACGCAGTATTTT
cdr3_aa: CSAGTGFLTDTQYF

clone_size: few
d_call: .
v_call: TRBV18
j_call: TRBJ2-7
cdr3_nt: TGTGCCAGCTCACCCAGCCCGGAGGGGACCTACGAGCAGTACTTC
cdr3_aa: CASSPSPEGTYEQYF

clone_size: many
d_call: .
v_call: TRBV29-1
j_call: TRBJ2-5
cdr3_nt: TGCAGCGTTAGCCAAGAGACCCAGTACTTC
cdr3_aa: CSVSQETQYF

clone_size: many
d_call: TRBD1
v_call: TRBV9
j_call: TRBJ2-1
cdr3_nt: TGTGCCAGCAGCGTACGGGAACAGGGGATACGTGGGAATGAGCAGTTCTTC
cdr3_aa: CASSVREQGIRGNEQFF

clone_size: few
d_call: TRBD1
v_call: TRBV5-4
j_call: TRBJ2-2
cdr3_nt: TGTGCCAGCAGCTTGTTCTTTTCGGACAGGACCCTCGGGAACACCGGGGAGCTGTTTTTT
cdr3_aa: CASSLFFSDRTLGNTGELFF

clone_size: many
d_call: TRBD1
v_call: TRBV6-2/TRBV6-3
j_call: TRBJ2-3
cdr3_nt: TGTGCCAGCAGCGATAGACAGGGAAATTGGGATACGCAGTATTTT
cdr3_aa: CASSDRQGNWDTQYF

clone_size: many
d_call: TRBD1
v_call: TRBV4-1
j_call: TRBJ1-3
cdr3_nt: TGCGCCAGCAGCAACAGGGGAGCTGGAAACACCATATATTTT
cdr3_aa: CASSNRGAGNTIYF

clone_size: many
d_call: .
v_call: TRBV4-1
j_call: TRBJ2-1
cdr3_nt: TGCGCCAGCAGCCAAGGGAATGACTACTCCTACAATGAGCAGTTCTTC
cdr3_aa: CASSQGNDYSYNEQFF

clone_size: .
d_call: .
v_call: TRBV11-1
j_call: TRBJ2-7
cdr3_nt: TGTGCCAGCAGCTCAGGGACGGTCCCTAATAAGGCCTACTACGAGCAGTACTTC
cdr3_aa: CASSSGTVPNKAYYEQYF

clone_size: .
d_call: .
v_call: TRBV5-1
j_call: TRBJ1-1
cdr3_nt: TGCGCCAGCAGCGCGGAAGGGCTCGCGGCCACCATGAACACTGAAGCTTTCTTT
cdr3_aa: CASSAEGLAATMNTEAFF

clone_size: few
d_call: TRBD1
v_call: TRBV5-1
j_call: TRBJ2-7
cdr3_nt: TGCGCCAGCAGCCCGACAGGGTCGGGTGAGCAGTACTTC
cdr3_aa: CASSPTGSGEQYF

clone_size: many
d_call: .
v_call: TRBV24-1
j_call: TRBJ2-7
cdr3_nt: TGTGCCACCAGTGATGTCACAGATGAGCAGTACTTC
cdr3_aa: CATSDVTDEQYF

clone_size: once
d_call: .
v_call: TRBV20-1
j_call: TRBJ2-1
cdr3_nt: TGCAGTGCTAGAGATCGGGATTATTACAATGAGCAGTTCTTC
cdr3_aa: CSARDRDYYNEQFF

clone_size: .
d_call: TRBD1
v_call: TRBV5-1
j_call: TRBJ2-1
cdr3_nt: TGCGCCAGCAGCTGGGGACAGGGGGCGCTTAATGAGCAGTTCTTC
cdr3_aa: CASSWGQGALNEQFF

clone_size: many
d_call: TRBD1
v_call: TRBV29-1
j_call: TRBJ1-2
cdr3_nt: TGCAGCGTCACAGGGGAGAGGGGCTACACCTTC
cdr3_aa: CSVTGERGYTF

clone_size: many
d_call: TRBD1
v_call: TRBV5-1
j_call: TRBJ1-2
cdr3_nt: TGCGCCAGCAGCTATAATGGCCCGACAGGGGGCTATGGCTACACCTTC
cdr3_aa: CASSYNGPTGGYGYTF

clone_size: many
d_call: .
v_call: TRBV6-5
j_call: TRBJ2-3
cdr3_nt: TGTGCCAGCACCACTGGGGATACGCAGTATTTT
cdr3_aa: CASTTGDTQYF

clone_size: many
d_call: TRBD1
v_call: TRBV7-9
j_call: TRBJ2-1
cdr3_nt: TGTGCCAGCGGGACAGGGGGAAAATTCTATGAGCAGTTCTTC
cdr3_aa: CASGTGGKFYEQFF